This T cell receptor (beta chain) came from a study of cytomegalovirus exposure and HLA in healthy donors. As for this clone: Its antigen is unknown.

Regarding the study as a whole: In terms of immune exposure information, only CMV serostatus was available.

Primers included in the PCR were 60 Vbeta and 13 Jbeta primers. The repertoire was sequenced with immunoSEQ multiplex PCR; TCRdb's copy has only in-frame clones and lacks some. The sample lists about 170,000 clones, around 86% seen once, with about 2.5% in the top ten. This CDR3 region has 16 residues. Germline V gives CDR1 SGHKS, CDR2 YYEKEE (reference sequence). V was cut by 1 base and J by 7 bases, with 15 bases left in between. Sequencing input: PBMCs. The genes are TRBV5-5 and TRBJ1-6; weak D call: TRBD1 (5 bases). This TCR came from a male donor in good health and CMV-seronegative. In DNA form, the CDR3 reads TGTGCCAGCAGCTTGTCGAGCGGGGCGAGGAATTCACCCCTCCACTTT. Amino acid sequence: CASSLSSGARNSPLHF.